The next 32 T cell receptor beta chains were all read from a single sample in a study of spatial heterogeneity in lung cancer (dated by TCRdb to the late 2010s). What the research found in general, with its limitations: The tumor nonsynonymous mutation count correlated with the number of expanded intratumoral alpha and beta TCRs.

Their antigens are not known. The sample's time point label, decoded: sample taken at primary tumor resection. Library prep was done by 5' RACE. Sequencing relied on a NextSeq 500. The raw public reads went through TCRdb reprocessing: fastp at Q25, MiXCR clone calling, in-frame beta chains kept. When rows share a CDR3 protein, they turn into one entry using the most common DNA and genes. Within this sample are 20,000 to 25,000 distinct CDR3 sequences, with about 2.7% of them counted one time only. 7% to 8% of the sample is taken by the ten largest. This specimen consisted of lung tumor tissue, obtained at surgery. Receptors originate from a male donor with early-stage non-small cell lung cancer.

In its sample, this clonotype was seen many times. The V call is TRBV20-1, the J call TRBJ2-1; D unresolved. Germline loops: CDR1 DFQATT, CDR2 SNEGSKA (reference sequence). The CDR3 spans 13 residues. Trimming removed 5 bases at V and 1 base at J, with 9 bases between. CDR3 amino acids: CSAPTTSYNEQFF. In DNA, the CDR3 is TGCAGTGCTCCGACGACATCCTACAATGAGCAGTTCTTC.

This clonotype was detected many times. The chain employs TRBV5-1 and TRBJ2-7, with 9 positions matching TRBD1. There are 14 residues in the CDR3. CDR1 is SGHRS and CDR2 is YFSETQ in the germline V gene. V dropped 2 bases and J dropped 6; count of bases not matched to a gene: 6. CDR3 DNA: TGCGCCAGCAGCTTTACAGGGGGCGAGGTCGAGCAGTACTTC. Its protein product is CASSFTGGEVEQYF. The full variable domain, its missing parts supplied by reference TRBV5-1 and TRBJ2-7, is KAGVTQTPRYLIKTRGQQVTLSCSPISGHRSVSWYQQTPGQGLQFLFEYFSETQRNKGNFPGRFSGRQFSNSRSEMNVSTLELGDSALYLCASSFTGGEVEQYFGPGTRLTVT.

This clonotype was recorded many times. The chain is built from TRBV7-2 and TRBJ2-1; D is possibly TRBD1 (5 bases). Germline CDR1 is SGHTA and CDR2 is FQGNSA. This CDR3 is built from 17 residues. V was trimmed by 5 bases and J by 0 bases, leaving 17 bases between them. The CDR3 bases are TGTGCCAGCAGCCGCCCTGGGGCGGTAAGCTCCTACAATGAGCAGTTCTTC. Protein product: CASSRPGAVSSYNEQFF.

There are many counts of this clonotype. The V and J genes are TRBV19 and TRBJ2-3; D is possibly TRBD2 (5 bases). The CDR3 covers 17 residues. Trimming took 3 bases from V and 8 from J, leaving 24 bases between them. The germline V gene has CDR1 LNHDA and CDR2 SQIVND (reference sequence). For the CDR3, the DNA is TGTGCCAGTAGTATCTCCCCTGCGGCGGGCCCACGGGGTACGCAGTATTTT. Translated, it gives CASSISPAAGPRGTQYF.

This clonotype was seen at least ten times. This chain joins TRBV11-3 and TRBJ2-5; D is possibly TRBD2 (6 bases). Germline CDR1 reads SGHNT; CDR2 reads YENEEA. Between the trimmed V and J ends, which lost 1 base and 1 base, there was a span of 10 bases. This CDR3 is 15 amino acids long. CDR3 region: CASSLGDGSQETQYF. The DNA for the CDR3 is TGTGCCAGCAGCTTAGGGGACGGGAGCCAAGAGACCCAGTACTTC. Drawing the rest from reference TRBV11-3 and TRBJ2-5, the complete variable domain is EAGVVQSPRYKIIEKKQPVAFWCNPISGHNTLYWYLQNLGQGPELLIRYENEEAVDDSQLPKDRFSAERLKGVDSTLKIQPAELGDSAVYLCASSLGDGSQETQYFGPGTRLLVL.

This clonotype was detected ten times or more. The genes are TRBV4-2 and TRBJ2-7; 9 nucleotides line up with TRBD2. Germline loops: CDR1 LGHNA, CDR2 YNFKEQ. The V and J ends lost 0 bases and 2 bases, in that order; junction bases with no gene match: 8. There are 17 residues in the CDR3. The CDR3 DNA reads TGTGCCAGCAGCCAAGAAATAACTAGCGGGTTACCCTACGAGCAGTACTTC. Residues: CASSQEITSGLPYEQYF.

This clonotype was picked up many times. This chain connects TRBV11-3 to TRBJ1-2; TRBD1 matches at 7 bases. V shed 0 bases, J shed 0 bases, and the junction held 7 bases outside the gene matches. Germline V gives CDR1 SGHNT, CDR2 YENEEA. CDR3 length: 17 amino acids. CDR3 nucleotides: TGTGCCAGCAGCTTAGACCCAAACAGGGGAGCTAACTATGGCTACACCTTC. Its protein product is CASSLDPNRGANYGYTF.

This clonotype was observed at least ten times. This chain uses TRBV7-9 with TRBJ2-2; D might be TRBD2 (5 bases). The CDR3 consists of 13 residues. Looked up from germline, CDR1 is SEHNR and CDR2 is FQNEAQ (reference sequence). Trimming left V 5 bases short and J 4 bases short, with 8 bases between. CDR3 DNA: TGTGCCAGCAGCCAGGACTTCACCGGGGAGCTGTTTTTT. It translates to CASSQDFTGELFF.

Many counts were recorded for this clonotype. V and J are TRBV24-1 and TRBJ2-2, with TRBD2 identical over 9 bases. This CDR3 region has 12 residues. The J segment lost 5 bases and the V segment lost 10 bases, leaving 1 base of the junction unmatched. Germline loops: CDR1 KGHDR, CDR2 SFDVKD. DNA for the CDR3: TGTGCCACAAGCGGGGGGACCGGGGAGCTGTTTTTT. This encodes CATSGGTGELFF.

Ten or more counts support this clonotype. V is TRBV11-1 and J is TRBJ2-7; 8 nucleotides align to TRBD1. J lost 5 bases, V lost 1 base, and 7 bases had no gene match. CDR3 size: 15 residues. The germline V gene encodes CDR1 SGHAT and CDR2 FQDESV (reference sequence). The chain's CDR3 is CASSLENRGKNEQYF. CDR3 coding DNA: TGTGCCAGCAGCTTAGAGAACAGGGGGAAGAACGAGCAGTACTTC. The full variable domain, its missing parts supplied by reference TRBV11-1 and TRBJ2-7, is EAEVAQSPRYKITEKSQAVAFWCDPISGHATLYWYRQILGQGPELLVQFQDESVVDDSQLPKDRFSAERLKGVDSTLKIQPAELGDSAMYLCASSLENRGKNEQYFGPGTRLTVT.

At least ten counts were recorded for this clonotype. J is TRBJ1-1 and V is TRBV27; 9 nucleotides align to TRBD1. This CDR3 has 14 amino acids. The V gene's germline CDR1 is MNHEY and CDR2 SMNVEV (reference sequence). V lost 3 bases and J lost 4; bases outside the gene matches: 3. In nucleotides, the CDR3 is TGTGCCAGCAGTTTCACAGGGGGCGGCACTGAAGCTTTCTTT. This encodes CASSFTGGGTEAFF.

This clonotype was observed at least ten times. The gene calls are TRBV30 and TRBJ2-1; tentatively, D is TRBD1 (6 bases). CDR1 is GTSNPN, CDR2 SVGIG, per germline (reference sequence). V was cut by 7 bases and J by 1 base, with 11 bases left in between. The CDR3 has 13 amino acids. In DNA form, the CDR3 reads TGTGCCTCCACAGGGAATTCCTACAATGAGCAGTTCTTC. Its translation: CASTGNSYNEQFF.

This clonotype was counted many times. J is TRBJ2-5 and V is TRBV5-4; 8 bases align to TRBD1. Losses at the gene ends were 4 bases for V and 3 bases for J; bases not matched to a gene: 5. The CDR3 contains 14 residues. CDR1 SGHNT and CDR2 YYREEE come from the germline V gene (reference sequence). The CDR3 loop is CASSKQGAEETQYF. DNA for the CDR3: TGTGCCAGCAGCAAGCAGGGGGCGGAAGAGACCCAGTACTTC.

This clonotype was recorded many times. V gene TRBV20-1 combines with J gene TRBJ2-7; D uncertain. The length of the CDR3 is 15 residues. Germline CDR1 and CDR2: DFQATT and SNEGSKA (reference sequence). The V and J ends lost 0 bases and 0 bases respectively, with 12 bases between them. CDR3 in DNA: TGCAGTGCTAGAGATTCAACTCCCGGCTCCTACGAGCAGTACTTC. This translates into CSARDSTPGSYEQYF.

This clonotype has ten or more counts. The chain recombines TRBV5-1 with TRBJ2-7; 8 bases are a match to TRBD1. Trimming cost V 4 bases and J 2 bases; bases outside gene matches: 8. CDR1 is SGHRS, CDR2 YFSETQ, per germline. The CDR3 contains 15 residues. The CDR3 sequence is CASSEQGGDTYEQYF. CDR3 bases: TGCGCCAGCAGCGAACAGGGGGGCGATACCTACGAGCAGTACTTC.

This clonotype was observed many times. The rearrangement joins TRBV4-2 to TRBJ2-7; TRBD1 agrees at 9 bases. Germline V lookup: CDR1 LGHNA, CDR2 YNFKEQ. V shed 0 bases and J 9 bases; nucleotides not matched to a gene: 12. This CDR3 has 16 amino acids. In DNA, the CDR3 is TGTGCCAGCAGCCAAGATGTAACAGGGGGCACGTCAGGGCAGTACTTC. It codes for CASSQDVTGGTSGQYF.

This clonotype occurred many times. The chain joins TRBV6-5 to TRBJ2-5; D is undetermined. The CDR3 length is 13 residues. V lost 0 bases and J lost 5, with 7 bases in between. Germline assignment: CDR1 MNHEY and CDR2 SVGAGI. Written as DNA, the CDR3 is TGTGCCAGCAGTTACTCGATACGGGAGACCCAGTACTTC. Translated: CASSYSIRETQYF.

The table lists this clonotype with many counts. The J gene is TRBJ2-1, the V gene TRBV11-1; 8 bases line up with TRBD2. Germline trimming cut 0 bases from V and 6 bases from J; bases unmatched to any gene: 13. Per the germline V gene, CDR1 is SGHAT and CDR2 is FQDESV (reference sequence). This CDR3 is built from 18 residues. In DNA form, the CDR3 reads TGTGCCAGCAGCTTAGCGTTCGGGACTAGACAGGACCGCAATGAGCAGTTCTTC. It specifies CASSLAFGTRQDRNEQFF. The complete variable domain, with remaining parts taken from reference TRBV11-1 and TRBJ2-1, reads EAEVAQSPRYKITEKSQAVAFWCDPISGHATLYWYRQILGQGPELLVQFQDESVVDDSQLPKDRFSAERLKGVDSTLKIQPAELGDSAMYLCASSLAFGTRQDRNEQFFGPGTRLTVL.

In its sample, this clonotype was seen many times. V and J are TRBV27 and TRBJ2-7; 8 bases fit TRBD2. The V segment lost 3 bases and the J segment 5 bases; nucleotides outside the gene matches: 21. CDR3 length: 19 residues. Germline CDR1 is MNHEY and CDR2 is SMNVEV (reference sequence). CDR3 sequence reads: CASSFSGVSPGTRVHEQYF. The CDR3 DNA follows: TGTGCCAGCAGTTTTTCCGGGGTTTCTCCCGGGACTAGGGTCCACGAGCAGTACTTC.

This clonotype was recorded many times. The J gene is TRBJ2-3, the V gene TRBV9, with 11 bases aligning to TRBD2. CDR1 SGDLS and CDR2 YYNGEE come from the germline V gene. Germline trimming cut 1 base from V and 2 bases from J; bases unmatched to any gene: 3. The CDR3 length is 16 residues. CDR3 bases: TGTGCCAGCAGCGTACTAGCGGGAGGACCCACAGATACGCAGTATTTT. Amino acid sequence: CASSVLAGGPTDTQYF.

This clonotype was counted many times. The chain recombines TRBV24-1 with TRBJ2-1, with a tentative D call TRBD1 (6 bases). V lost 4 bases and J lost 2, with 17 bases in between. Germline loops: CDR1 KGHDR, CDR2 SFDVKD. The CDR3 consists of 17 residues. This CDR3 reads CATSDTSPQGPYNEQFF. CDR3 coding DNA: TGTGCCACCAGTGACACCTCGCCACAGGGCCCCTACAATGAGCAGTTCTTC.

The CDR3 loop is CAWRGLAASGELFF. In DNA, the CDR3 is TGTGCCTGGAGGGGACTAGCGGCCAGTGGGGAGCTGTTTTTT. The V call is TRBV30, the J call TRBJ2-2; 11 bases map to TRBD2. CDR3 length: 14 residues. Unmatched junction bases numbered 5, after V lost 3 bases and J lost 8 bases. Germline V gene lookup returns CDR1 GTSNPN and CDR2 SVGIG (reference sequence).

At least ten counts were recorded for this clonotype. The chain combines TRBV6-5 with TRBJ1-5; no reliable D call. Trimming removed 0 bases from V and 1 base from J, with 10 bases in between. Germline V gene sequence: CDR1 MNHEY, CDR2 SVGAGI. The CDR3 is 16 residues long. CDR3 DNA: TGTGCCAGCAGTTACTCGTCGCAACCGAGCAATCAGCCCCAGCATTTT. Its translation is CASSYSSQPSNQPQHF.

By share, this clonotype counts as medium-sized. The CDR3 is CSAPLGSHMDTQYF. The CDR3 DNA is TGCAGTGCTCCTCTAGGTTCACACATGGATACGCAGTATTTT. J is TRBJ2-3 and V is TRBV20-1, with unresolved D. This CDR3 region has 14 residues. The germline V gene encodes CDR1 DFQATT and CDR2 SNEGSKA (reference sequence). V gave up 5 bases and J gave up 6 bases, with 18 bases separating them.

The chain links TRBV7-2 to TRBJ1-2; D ambiguous. Trimming cost V 1 base and J 4 bases, with 7 bases left between them. The CDR3 spans 13 residues. The germline CDR1 and CDR2 sequences are SGHTA and FQGNSA. DNA for the CDR3: TGTGCCAGCAGCTTAGACAGCGTCTATGGCTACACCTTC. The encoded protein is CASSLDSVYGYTF.

The table lists this clonotype with many counts. V is TRBV7-3 and J is TRBJ2-1; 10 bases align to TRBD2. CDR1 SGHTA and CDR2 FQGTGA come from the germline V gene. V gave up 5 bases and J gave up 10 bases; unmatched junction bases: 5. The CDR3 contains 13 residues. The CDR3 here is CASSVTTSGEQFF. The CDR3 DNA follows: TGTGCCAGCAGCGTGACGACTAGCGGGGAGCAGTTCTTC.

This clonotype was found many times. The chain employs TRBV7-9 and TRBJ2-7; the D is unclear. V was cut by 1 base and J by 3 bases, with 4 bases left in between. Germline V CDR1 and CDR2: SEHNR, FQNEAQ (reference sequence). The length of the CDR3 is 12 residues. The CDR3 sequence: CASSLVFYEQYF. For the CDR3, the DNA is TGTGCCAGCAGCTTAGTGTTCTACGAGCAGTACTTC.

This chain joins TRBV3-1 and TRBJ2-3, with D unclear. Germline V gives CDR1 LGHDT, CDR2 YNNKEL (reference sequence). The CDR3 covers 13 residues. Trimming removed 4 bases from V and 4 bases from J, with 9 bases in between. In nucleotides, the CDR3 is TGTGCCAGCAGCCCAGGAGCAGCAGATACGCAGTATTTT. This gives the protein CASSPGAADTQYF.

A single count supports this clonotype. This chain joins TRBV6-1 and TRBJ2-3; tentatively, D is TRBD2 (5 bases). V lost 6 bases, J lost 0 bases, and 13 bases lay in between. Germline V gene data show CDR1 as MNHNS and CDR2 as SASEGT. The CDR3 totals 15 residues. The CDR3: CASRGERLSTDTQYF. For the CDR3, the DNA is TGTGCCAGCAGAGGTGAGCGGCTTAGCACAGATACGCAGTATTTT.

This clonotype was observed at least ten times. This sequence joins TRBV12-3 or TRBV12-4 and TRBJ1-5, with D hard to call. The CDR3 length is 13 residues. Trimming removed 5 bases from V and 7 bases from J, with 12 bases in between. The CDR3 nucleotides read TGTGCCAGCAGTCCCCAAGCGGGGCAGCCCCAGCATTTT. Translated, it gives CASSPQAGQPQHF.

This clonotype was recorded many times. The V and J genes are TRBV5-1 and TRBJ2-3; D call uncertain. This CDR3 has 13 residues. V was pared by 0 bases and J by 5 bases, with 7 bases between. CDR1 and CDR2 from the germline V gene are SGHRS and YFSETQ. The chain's CDR3 is CASSLAEGDTQYF. The CDR3, as DNA: TGCGCCAGCAGCTTGGCAGAAGGAGATACGCAGTATTTT.

This clonotype was picked up many times. This sequence joins TRBV12-3 or TRBV12-4 and TRBJ1-4; D ambiguous. The CDR3 covers 12 residues. V was clipped by 6 bases and J by 8 bases, with 10 bases between them. CDR3 sequence reads: CASRGIKEKLFF. CDR3 in DNA: TGTGCCAGCAGGGGCATCAAGGAAAAACTGTTTTTT.